This paragraph reports one T cell receptor beta chain. Antigen specificity is unknown. The sample contains more than one DNA sequence encoding this CDR3. The assay was immunoSEQ multiplex PCR, and TCRdb's table has in-frame clones only and misses some. The table lists about 120,000 clones, just under 95% of them singletons, with roughly 0.12% in the top ten. The sample is drawn from a study of graft-versus-host responses after intestinal transplantation. Study-wide context: Every recipient had anti-thymocyte globulin induction and around 3 years of tacrolimus plus steroids.

The CDR3 is made up of 12 amino acids. V was shortened by 5 bases and J by 5 bases, with 10 bases between the two germline ends. Germline V gives CDR1 SGHTA, CDR2 FQGTGA. Study-wide results and limits: GvH clonotypes were identified within recipient marrow, with a subset emerging first in ileum or blood. Allografts of one patient group, those with graft-donor T cell macrochimerism, had high graft-versus-host to host-versus-graft clonal ratios.

Sequencing was performed on unstimulated CD4+ T cells sorted from spleen or lymph node cells, taken before intestinal transplant. The origin of this receptor is a human donor who received an intestinal transplant. The chain joins TRBV7-3 to TRBJ2-7, with a tentative D call TRBD1 (5 bases). The CDR3 spells CASSMTEDEQYF. For the CDR3, the DNA is TGTGCCAGCAGCATGACAGAGGACGAGCAGTACTTC.